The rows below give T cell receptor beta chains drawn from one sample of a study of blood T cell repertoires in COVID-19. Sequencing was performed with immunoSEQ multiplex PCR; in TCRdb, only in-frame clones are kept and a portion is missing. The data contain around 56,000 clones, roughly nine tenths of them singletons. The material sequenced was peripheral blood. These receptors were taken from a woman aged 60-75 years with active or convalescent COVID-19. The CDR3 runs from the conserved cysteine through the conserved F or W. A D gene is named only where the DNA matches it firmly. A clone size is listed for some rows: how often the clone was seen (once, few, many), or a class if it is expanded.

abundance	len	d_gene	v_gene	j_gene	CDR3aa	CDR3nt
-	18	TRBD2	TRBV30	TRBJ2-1	CAWSAGTSGGGPYNEQFF	TGTGCCTGGAGTGCCGGGACTAGCGGGGGGGGCCCCTACAATGAGCAGTTCTTC
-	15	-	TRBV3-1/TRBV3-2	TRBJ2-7	CASSSVPGSSYEQYF	TGTGCCAGCAGCTCGGTTCCAGGGTCCTCCTACGAGCAGTACTTC
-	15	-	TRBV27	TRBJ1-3	CASSSAGATGNTIYF	TGTGCCAGCAGTTCCGCGGGTGCTACTGGAAACACCATATATTTT
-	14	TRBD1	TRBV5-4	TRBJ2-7	CASSFWDRVGEQYF	TGTGCCAGCAGCTTTTGGGACAGGGTGGGCGAGCAGTACTTC
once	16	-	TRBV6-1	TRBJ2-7	CASSDPGTVSSYEQYF	TGTGCCAGCAGTGATCCCGGGACTGTCAGCTCCTACGAGCAGTACTTC
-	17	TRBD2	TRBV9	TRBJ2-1	CASSVRVGLAGRDEQFF	TGTGCCAGCAGCGTAAGGGTGGGACTAGCGGGCCGGGATGAGCAGTTCTTC
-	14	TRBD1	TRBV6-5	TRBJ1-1	CASSYATGGTEAFF	TGTGCCAGCAGTTACGCGACAGGGGGTACTGAAGCTTTCTTT
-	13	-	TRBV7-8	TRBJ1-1	CASSQTGNTEAFF	TGTGCCAGCAGTCAAACAGGGAACACTGAAGCTTTCTTT
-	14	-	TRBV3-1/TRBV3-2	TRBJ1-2	CASSQDRSPSGYTF	TGTGCCAGCAGCCAAGATCGGTCCCCAAGTGGCTACACCTTC
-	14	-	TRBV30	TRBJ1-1	CAWSVRGIGAEAFF	TGTGCCTGGAGTGTAAGGGGTATTGGGGCTGAAGCTTTCTTT
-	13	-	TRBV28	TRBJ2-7	CASSPPGRAEQYF	TGTGCCAGCAGTCCCCCCGGGCGGGCTGAGCAGTACTTC
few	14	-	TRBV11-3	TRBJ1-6	CASSLSGDNSPLHF	TGTGCCAGCAGCTTATCAGGGGATAATTCACCCCTCCACTTT
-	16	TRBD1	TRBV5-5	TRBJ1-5	CASSTAGTGSSQPQHF	TGTGCCAGCAGCACGGCCGGGACAGGGAGTTCTCAGCCCCAGCATTTT
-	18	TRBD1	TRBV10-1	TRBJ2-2	CASSDLGGRGRNTGELFF	TGCGCCAGCAGTGACCTAGGGGGCAGGGGTCGGAACACCGGGGAGCTGTTTTTT
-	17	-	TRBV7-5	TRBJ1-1	CVRSLSGDTPKNTEAFF	TGTGTCAGAAGCTTATCAGGGGACACTCCCAAGAACACTGAAGCTTTCTTT
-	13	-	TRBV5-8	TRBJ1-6	CASSQRLDSPLHF	TGTGCCAGCAGCCAAAGGCTAGACTCACCCCTCCACTTT
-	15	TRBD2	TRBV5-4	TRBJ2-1	CASSLGSGGYNEQFF	TGTGCCAGCAGCTTGGGTAGCGGGGGCTACAATGAGCAGTTCTTC
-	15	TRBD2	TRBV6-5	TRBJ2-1	CASSFLAVSYNEQFF	TGTGCCAGCAGTTTTCTAGCGGTCTCCTACAATGAGCAGTTCTTC
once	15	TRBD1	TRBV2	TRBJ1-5	CASSLWTGASQPQHF	TGTGCCAGCAGTCTTTGGACAGGGGCAAGCCAGCCCCAGCATTTT
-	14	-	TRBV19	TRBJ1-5	CASSYPEQGQPQHF	TGTGCCAGTAGTTACCCGGAGCAGGGTCAGCCCCAGCATTTT
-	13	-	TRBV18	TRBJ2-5	CASSPGRVETQYF	TGTGCCAGCTCACCGGGCAGGGTAGAGACCCAGTACTTC
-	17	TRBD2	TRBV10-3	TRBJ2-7	CAISESTSGGISYEQYF	TGTGCCATCAGTGAGTCGACTAGCGGAGGGATCTCCTACGAGCAGTACTTC
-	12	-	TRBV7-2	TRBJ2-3	CASSFTQGTQYF	TGTGCCAGCAGCTTTACCCAGGGTACGCAGTATTTT
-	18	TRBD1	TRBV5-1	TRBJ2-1	CASSLQGAATSSYNEQFF	TGCGCCAGCAGCTTGCAGGGGGCAGCTACTAGCTCCTACAATGAGCAGTTCTTC
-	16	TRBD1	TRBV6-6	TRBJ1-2	CASSPRGTGGGDGYTF	TGTGCCAGCAGTCCCCGGGGGACAGGGGGCGGGGATGGCTACACCTTC
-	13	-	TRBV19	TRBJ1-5	CASREVYNQPQHF	TGTGCCAGTAGAGAGGTTTACAATCAGCCCCAGCATTTT
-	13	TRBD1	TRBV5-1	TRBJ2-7	CASSPRQGGEQYF	TGCGCCAGCAGCCCAAGACAGGGTGGAGAGCAGTACTTC
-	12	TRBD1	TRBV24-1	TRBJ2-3	CATGQDTDTQYF	TGTGCCACCGGACAGGACACAGATACGCAGTATTTT
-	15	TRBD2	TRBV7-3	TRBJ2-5	CASSLTFGGGETQYF	TGTGCCAGCAGCTTAACGTTCGGGGGGGGCGAGACCCAGTACTTC
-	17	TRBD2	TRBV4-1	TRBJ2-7	CASSQGLAGGPSGEQYF	TGCGCCAGCAGCCAAGGACTAGCGGGAGGGCCCTCGGGGGAGCAGTACTTC
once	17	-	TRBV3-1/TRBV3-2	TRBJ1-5	CASSQSFGQYSNQPQHF	TGTGCCAGCAGCCAATCCTTCGGACAGTATAGCAATCAGCCCCAGCATTTT
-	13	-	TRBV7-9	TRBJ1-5	CASSLLQGQPQHF	TGTGCCAGCAGCTTATTGCAGGGACAGCCCCAGCATTTT
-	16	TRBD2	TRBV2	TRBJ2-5	CASGGWILGEGETQYF	TGTGCCAGCGGAGGGTGGATCTTGGGGGAGGGAGAGACCCAGTACTTC
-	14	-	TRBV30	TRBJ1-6	CAWSAGKGNSPLHF	TGTGCCTGGTCTGCGGGAAAGGGGAATTCACCCCTCCACTTT
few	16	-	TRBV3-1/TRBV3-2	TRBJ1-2	CASSQDLGRGNYGYTF	TGTGCCAGCAGCCAAGATCTTGGGAGGGGGAACTATGGCTACACCTTC
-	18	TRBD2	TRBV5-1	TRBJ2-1	CASSLGTSGGLIYNEQFF	TGCGCCAGCAGCCTCGGGACTAGCGGGGGGCTGATCTACAATGAGCAGTTCTTC
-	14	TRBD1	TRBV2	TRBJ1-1	CASTKDRGQSEAFF	TGTGCCAGCACGAAGGACAGGGGGCAATCTGAAGCTTTCTTT
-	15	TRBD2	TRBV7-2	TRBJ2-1	CASSPPGLAGGGQFF	TGTGCCAGCAGCCCACCGGGACTAGCGGGAGGCGGGCAGTTCTTC
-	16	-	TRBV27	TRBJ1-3	CASSLSWGRSGNTIYF	TGTGCCAGCAGTTTATCATGGGGCCGCTCTGGAAACACCATATATTTT
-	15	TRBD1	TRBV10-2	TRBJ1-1	CASSESARTGTEAFF	TGCGCCAGCAGTGAGTCCGCAAGGACAGGGACTGAAGCTTTCTTT
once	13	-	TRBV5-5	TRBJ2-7	CASSLGQNYEQYF	TGTGCCAGCAGCTTGGGACAGAATTACGAGCAGTACTTC
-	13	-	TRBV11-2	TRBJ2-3	CASSLDRERPQYF	TGTGCCAGCAGCTTAGACCGGGAAAGGCCGCAGTATTTT
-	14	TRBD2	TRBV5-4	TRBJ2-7	CASSPSGGAVEQYF	TGTGCCAGCAGCCCCAGCGGGGGGGCAGTAGAGCAGTACTTC
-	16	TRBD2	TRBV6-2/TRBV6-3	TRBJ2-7	CASSYADRSGRTEQYF	TGTGCCAGCAGTTACGCGGATAGAAGCGGGAGGACCGAGCAGTACTTC
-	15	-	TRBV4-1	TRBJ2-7	CASSQEDRLDYEQYF	TGCGCCAGCAGCCAAGAAGACAGGTTGGACTACGAGCAGTACTTC
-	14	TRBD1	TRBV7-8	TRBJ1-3	CASSGGQGGNTIYF	TGTGCCAGCAGCGGAGGACAGGGAGGAAACACCATATATTTT
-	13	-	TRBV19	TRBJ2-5	CASSPGTQETQYF	TGTGCCAGTAGTCCCGGGACTCAAGAGACCCAGTACTTC
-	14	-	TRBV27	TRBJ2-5	CASSPAGSQETQYF	TGTGCCAGCAGCCCTGCGGGGTCACAAGAGACCCAGTACTTC
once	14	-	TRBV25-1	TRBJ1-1	CASSEFTANTEAFF	TGTGCCAGCAGTGAATTTACAGCGAACACTGAAGCTTTCTTT
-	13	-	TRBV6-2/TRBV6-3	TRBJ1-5	CASSYFGDQPQHF	TGTGCCAGCAGTTACTTCGGGGATCAGCCCCAGCATTTT
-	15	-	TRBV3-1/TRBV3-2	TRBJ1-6	CASSPSEGGNSPLHF	TGTGCCAGCAGCCCCTCAGAGGGAGGTAATTCACCCCTCCACTTT
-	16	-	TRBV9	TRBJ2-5	CASSVAIGAVQETQYF	TGTGCCAGCAGCGTAGCTATAGGGGCGGTACAAGAGACCCAGTACTTC
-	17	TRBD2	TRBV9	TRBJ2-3	CASSPSGLAGLTDTQYF	TGTGCCAGCAGCCCCAGTGGGCTAGCGGGACTCACAGATACGCAGTATTTT
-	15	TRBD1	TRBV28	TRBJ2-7	CASTYRDRKTYEQYF	TGTGCCAGCACCTATAGGGACAGGAAAACCTACGAGCAGTACTTC
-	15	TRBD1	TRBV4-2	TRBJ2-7	CASSQEGQGRYEQYF	TGTGCCAGCAGCCAGGAAGGACAGGGCAGATACGAGCAGTACTTC
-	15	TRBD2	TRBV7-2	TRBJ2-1	CASSLGDSSGNEQFF	TGTGCCAGCAGCTTAGGAGATTCTAGCGGCAATGAGCAGTTCTTC
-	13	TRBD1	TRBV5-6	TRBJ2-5	CASSSDRGETQYF	TGTGCCAGCAGCTCGGACAGGGGAGAGACCCAGTACTTC
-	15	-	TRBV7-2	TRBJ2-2	CASSLPVGRTGELFF	TGTGCCAGCAGCTTACCAGTTGGGCGCACCGGGGAGCTGTTTTTT
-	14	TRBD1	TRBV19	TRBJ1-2	CASSLTDREYGYTF	TGTGCCAGTAGCCTTACAGACAGGGAATATGGCTACACCTTC
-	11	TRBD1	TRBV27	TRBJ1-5	CATGGGQPQHF	TGTGCCACAGGGGGCGGTCAGCCCCAGCATTTT